This TCR beta chain was captured by sequencing in a study of blood T cell repertoires in COVID-19. The method was immunoSEQ multiplex PCR; TCRdb's version includes in-frame clones alone and lacks a portion of them. The table shows approximately 170,000 clones, with roughly 80% occurring only once. The sample taken for sequencing was PBMCs or T cells enriched from blood (not recorded which). This TCR was sampled from a woman aged 50 to 60 who had recovered from COVID-19.

The CDR3 loop is CASSSSPMGGELTEAFF. The CDR3 DNA reads TGTGCCAGCTCATCAAGCCCGATGGGAGGAGAGTTAACTGAAGCTTTCTTT. The V call is TRBV18, the J call TRBJ1-1, with no clear D. This CDR3 is built from 17 residues. CDR1 and CDR2 from the germline V gene are KGHSH and LQKENI. V lost 5 bases to trimming and J lost 5 bases, with 24 bases between them.